This section outlines one T cell receptor beta chain sequence together with its context. Its antigen is unknown. The record has no base qualities; no much larger clone is one base away. The data stem from a study of OX40 agonist ivuxolimab in advanced cancers. About the full investigation: Ivuxolimab was an agonistic, fully human IgG2 monoclonal antibody directed against OX40 (CD134), a costimulatory receptor. Intravenous ivuxolimab was administered to patients every 2 weeks at six dose levels: 0.01, 0.1, 0.3, 1.5, 3 and 10 mg/kg. Of the approximately 50 dose-escalation patients, hepatocellular carcinoma was present in approximately 20, melanoma in around 15, renal cell carcinoma in 9 and head and neck cancer in 9. In the dose-escalation cohort, 70% to 85% of patients were male, and the mean age was approximately 60 years, with a range of roughly 23 to 85. Patients were allowed to have had prior anti-PD-1, anti-PD-L1 or anti-CTLA-4 therapy, and approximately 43% of the dose-escalation patients had previously received checkpoint inhibitors. Partial responses occurred in three dose-escalation patients: two with cutaneous melanoma and one with hepatocellular carcinoma. Peripheral TCRbeta sequencing was intended to test whether TCR sequence diversity was altered and clonal T-cell expansion was caused by ivuxolimab. The paper reports the monotherapy dose-escalation portion (N of about 50 patients) of the phase I ivuxolimab trial. General conclusions and limits of the study: Antigen specificity was not determined for the clonally expanded peripheral T cells. In the 0.1-3.0 mg/kg groups, partial responders had among the lowest normalized peripheral clonal expansion, particularly in CD8+ T cells. Low levels of normalized T-cell clonal expansion were also shown by some nonresponding patients. After ivuxolimab, expanded clones were on average more numerous among CD8+ T cells than among CD4+ T cells. At doses of 0.1 to 3.0 mg/kg, clonal expansion of both CD4+ and CD8+ T cells in blood was seen between baseline and week 6.

For sequencing of the TCRbeta CDR3 region, genomic DNA was extracted from the sorted cells. TCRbeta CDR3 regions were sequenced using the immunoSEQ Assay. TCRdb stores this immuneACCESS table with in-frame sequences only. Part of the clones is absent; in the studies checked, under half of the shortfall reflects unresolved V genes, and no reason is known for the rest. The sample yields about 5,100 clones; roughly three fifths were counted once. About 45% of the sample is held by the ten biggest clonotypes. Trimming costs V 0 bases and J 0 bases, and their ends lie 6 bases apart. From the cysteine up to the phenylalanine, the CDR3 has a length of 15 residues. The DNA shown is the 45-base CDR3, in frame from base 1. The germline V gene (reference sequence) gives CDR1 as LNHDA and CDR2 as SQIVND. Patients with autoimmune disease history or receiving systemic immunosuppression were excluded from the trial. Peripheral blood for TCR sequencing was collected from all dose cohorts at baseline, on cycle 4 day 1, and on cycle 7 day 1. The samples were drawn from a first-in-human, open-label, multicenter phase I dose-escalation trial of ivuxolimab. Adults with locally advanced or metastatic head and neck squamous cell, hepatocellular, melanoma or renal cell carcinoma were enrolled in the trial. Before TCR sequencing, CD4+ T cells and CD8+ T cells from peripheral blood were sorted into separate populations.

The receptor was isolated from an adult with an advanced solid tumor such as melanoma, head and neck, liver or kidney cancer. The rearrangement joined TRBV19 to TRBJ2-1; confidence is insufficient to name the D gene. The sequencing here drew on CD4+ or CD8+ T cells sorted from blood, taken in a trial of the OX40 agonist ivuxolimab. In nucleotides, the sequence is TGTGCCAGTAGTATAGACGGTAGCTCCTACAATGAGCAGTTCTTC. The resulting protein is CASSIDGSSYNEQFF. Full variable domain (CDR3 extended with the reference TRBV19 and TRBJ2-1 proteins): DGGITQSPKYLFRKEGQNVTLSCEQNLNHDAMYWYRQDPGQGLRLIYYSQIVNDFQKGDIAEGYSVSREKKESFPLTVTSAQKNPTAFYLCASSIDGSSYNEQFFGPGTRLTVL.